The clone carrying this T cell receptor (beta chain) was seen once. Its specificity is unknown. The source of the sample is a study of T cell repertoires in cytomegalovirus infection. TCRdb ran MiXCR on the reads and lists one entry per CDR3 protein. The sample holds 900,000 to 950,000 distinct CDR3 sequences, more than 25% seen once. Germline CDR1 is LNHDA and CDR2 is SQIVND (reference sequence). The CDR3 is made up of 17 amino acids. V gave up 4 bases and J gave up 4 bases, with 22 bases separating them. The chain links TRBV19 to TRBJ1-2; perhaps TRBD1 as D (5 bases). The sequencing used cultured CD8+ T cells from PBMCs, collected from culture after CMV antigen stimulation. This receptor was obtained from a human donor in good health (CMV status not recorded). Some clones in this sample may be carry-over from other donors' samples. DNA for the CDR3: TGTGCCAGTAGTACGAATTCCGGGACCGCACAACCCTATGGCTACACCTTC. As protein: CASSTNSGTAQPYGYTF.